This T cell receptor beta chain stems from a study of T cell changes during pregnancy in multiple sclerosis. The data were produced by immunoSEQ multiplex PCR, yet TCRdb's version contains in-frame clones alone and is incomplete. Of approximately 65,000 clones listed, roughly nine tenths are singletons. Trimming removed 6 bases from V and 2 bases from J; junction bases left unmatched: 9. The CDR3 spans 15 residues. The germline V gene has CDR1 SQVTM and CDR2 ANQGSEA. This specimen consisted of CD4+ T cells from peripheral blood mononuclear cells, obtained in the first trimester of pregnancy. The chain has TRBV29-1 and TRBJ2-1; 8 bases are shared with TRBD1. The TCR was taken from a female donor with multiple sclerosis, enrolled in a pregnancy study. The CDR3 protein is CSVLGQGKAYNEQFF. The CDR3 region has the DNA TGCAGCGTCCTTGGACAGGGAAAGGCCTACAATGAGCAGTTCTTC.